This T cell receptor (beta chain) was obtained from a study of blood T cell repertoires in COVID-19. Study-level information: Donors in the United States, Italy and Spain gave samples during acute or convalescent COVID-19. T cells, B-cell-depleted T cells, or PBMCs supplied cDNA or gDNA.

The CDR3 has 14 amino acids. The V gene lost 4 bases and the J gene lost 0 bases, with 10 bases spanning the gap. CDR1 and CDR2 from the germline V gene are SGHTA and FQGNSA. In the original analysis: For nucleated cells, counts were estimated from reference gene primer amplification. Produced via immunoSEQ multiplex PCR; TCRdb's table is partial and in-frame only. The V and J calls and clone size are taken from that table; D and trimming were inferred from the DNA. The profile covers more than 110,000 clones, with about 76% appearing a single time and 13% taken by the ten largest. The TCR sequence derives from a man older than 75 with acute or convalescent COVID-19. The sequencing sample was made of peripheral blood. The chain joins TRBV7-2 to TRBJ2-7, with D perhaps TRBD1 (6 bases). The CDR3 nucleotides read TGTGCCAGCAGCTATAGGACAGTCTCCTACGAGCAGTACTTC. This codes for CASSYRTVSYEQYF.